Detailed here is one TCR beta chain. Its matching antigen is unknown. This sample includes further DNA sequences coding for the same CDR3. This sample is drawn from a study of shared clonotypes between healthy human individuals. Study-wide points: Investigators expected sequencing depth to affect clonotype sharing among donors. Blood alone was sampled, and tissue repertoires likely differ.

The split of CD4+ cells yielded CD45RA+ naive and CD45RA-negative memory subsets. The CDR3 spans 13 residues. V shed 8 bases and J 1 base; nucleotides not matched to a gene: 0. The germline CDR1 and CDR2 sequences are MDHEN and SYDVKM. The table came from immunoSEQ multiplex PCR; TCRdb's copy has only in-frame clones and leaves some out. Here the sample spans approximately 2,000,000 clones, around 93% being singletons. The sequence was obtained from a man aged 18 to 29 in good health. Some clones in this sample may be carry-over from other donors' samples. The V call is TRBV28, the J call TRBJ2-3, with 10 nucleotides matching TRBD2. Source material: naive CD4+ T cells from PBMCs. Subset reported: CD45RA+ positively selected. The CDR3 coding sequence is TGTGCCAGCGGACTAGCGGGCACAGATACGCAGTATTTT. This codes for CASGLAGTDTQYF.